The rows below give T cell receptor beta chains drawn from one sample of a study of beta chain features in type 1 diabetes. TCRdb's copy holds only in-frame clones and misses some; the assay was immunoSEQ multiplex PCR. This sample has 810,000 or so clones, with roughly 16% found just once. The sample taken for sequencing was naive CD4+ T cells from blood. These receptors originate from a woman aged 18-29 years in good health. Each CDR3 is given with its conserved first and last residue. D genes are given only for firm matches. Only part of the rows carry a size: once, few, many, or a class if the clone is expanded.

d_call,clone_size,j_call,v_call,cdr3_nt,cdr3_aa
-,once,TRBJ2-7,TRBV4-2,TGTGCCAGCAGCCAAGCTACGGCAGGGCGCGGTGGGCCCTACGAGCAGTACTTC,CASSQATAGRGGPYEQYF
TRBD1,few,TRBJ2-6,TRBV14,TGTGCCAGCAGCCAAGATCTCGGACAGGGGGCTGGGGCCAACGTCCTGACTTTC,CASSQDLGQGAGANVLTF
-,many,TRBJ2-7,TRBV18,TGTGCCAGCTCAGCGCTTGGCGTGGAGCGCGAGCAGTACTTC,CASSALGVEREQYF
-,few,TRBJ1-3,TRBV10-3,TGTGCCATCAGTTCTTCTGGAAACACCATATATTTT,CAISSSGNTIYF
TRBD1,few,TRBJ1-5,TRBV2,TGTGCCAGCAGTGTGACAGGGGGCCGACAGCCCCAGCATTTT,CASSVTGGRQPQHF
TRBD2,-,TRBJ2-1,TRBV29-1,TGCAGCGGGGAACGGCTAGCGGGAGGAAATGAGCAGTTCTTC,CSGERLAGGNEQFF
-,-,TRBJ2-3,TRBV7-2,TGTGCCAGCAGCTTGCAGGGCACAGATACGCAGTATTTT,CASSLQGTDTQYF
-,few,TRBJ2-3,TRBV4-3,TGCGCCAGCAGCTATTCTTTGGGCACAGATACGCAGTATTTT,CASSYSLGTDTQYF
-,few,TRBJ1-1,TRBV9,TGTGCCAGCAGCGAGGACCTGTGGAACACTGAAGCTTTCTTT,CASSEDLWNTEAFF
TRBD2,-,TRBJ2-1,TRBV27,TGTGCCAGCAGCTTCCGCGGGACTAGCGGCAATGAGCAGTTCTTC,CASSFRGTSGNEQFF
TRBD2,-,TRBJ2-5,TRBV6-1,TGTGCCAGCAGCCGCAGGACTAGCGGACAAGAGACCCAGTACTTC,CASSRRTSGQETQYF
TRBD1,-,TRBJ2-7,TRBV27,TGTGCCAGCAGTACGCGGACAGGGGTGGCCTACGAGCAGTACTTC,CASSTRTGVAYEQYF
-,-,TRBJ2-2,TRBV6-6,TGTGCCAGCAGTTACCGGCAGGTACTAGGCGGGGAGCTGTTTTTT,CASSYRQVLGGELFF
TRBD2,-,TRBJ2-3,TRBV7-8,TGTGCCAGCAGCTTAGCGAGGACTAGGGCAGATACGCAGTATTTT,CASSLARTRADTQYF
-,few,TRBJ1-5,TRBV27,TGTGCCAGCAGTTTTCGGTATAGCAATCAGCCCCAGCATTTT,CASSFRYSNQPQHF
-,few,TRBJ2-1,TRBV7-2,TGTGCCAGCACCTGGGGCGGGACCTACAATGAGCAGTTCTTC,CASTWGGTYNEQFF
-,-,TRBJ2-2,TRBV2,TGTGCCGGATCCGGGACTTCGAACACCGGGGAGCTGTTTTTT,CAGSGTSNTGELFF
TRBD1,-,TRBJ1-1,TRBV18,TGTGCCAGCTCACCACAGAAACAGGGGGCAATCACTGAAGCTTTCTTT,CASSPQKQGAITEAFF
TRBD1,-,TRBJ2-3,TRBV5-4,TGTGCCAGCAGCAGACAGGGGGCAGATACGCAGTATTTT,CASSRQGADTQYF
TRBD2,few,TRBJ2-7,TRBV7-2,TGTGCCAGCAGCTTAGCAAAAATAGGAGCGGGAGTGGACGAGCAGTACTTC,CASSLAKIGAGVDEQYF
-,-,TRBJ1-1,TRBV18,TGTGCCAGCTCACCACCTGGCCAGTTCGGCACTGAAGCTTTCTTT,CASSPPGQFGTEAFF
-,-,TRBJ2-5,TRBV4-2,TGTGCCAGCAGCCAAGGCAAGGGCTTCACGGATCAAGAGACCCAGTACTTC,CASSQGKGFTDQETQYF
-,few,TRBJ2-5,TRBV2,TGTGCCAGCACTGGGGCTGGGTCTCCTCAAGAGACCCAGTACTTC,CASTGAGSPQETQYF
-,-,TRBJ2-2,TRBV18,TGTGCCAGCTCACCCCAATCGAACACCGGGGAGCTGTTTTTT,CASSPQSNTGELFF
-,-,TRBJ2-2,TRBV4-2,TGTGCCAGCAGCCAAGGGGCCTCCCGAGACACCGGGGAGCTGTTTTTT,CASSQGASRDTGELFF
TRBD1,-,TRBJ2-3,TRBV12-5,TGTGCTAGTGGTTCAGGACAGGGGACAAGCACAGATACGCAGTATTTT,CASGSGQGTSTDTQYF
TRBD1,-,TRBJ2-7,TRBV5-1,TGCGCCAGCAGCTTGCCCCCAGGGGGCCGCGAGCAGTACTTC,CASSLPPGGREQYF
-,-,TRBJ2-1,TRBV11-1,TGTGCCAGCAGCCAAAGTAATGAGCAGTTCTTC,CASSQSNEQFF
TRBD1,-,TRBJ2-7,TRBV28,TGTGCCAGCGGTACCGGGACAGGGGTAAACGAGCAGTACTTC,CASGTGTGVNEQYF
-,-,TRBJ2-5,TRBV28,TGTGCCAGCAAGGGGACACCCCAAGAGACCCAGTACTTC,CASKGTPQETQYF
-,-,TRBJ2-7,TRBV10-3,TGTGCCATCAGTGAGAAGGCGGAGCAGTACTTC,CAISEKAEQYF
-,few,TRBJ1-2,TRBV7-8,TGTGCCAGCAGCTTCGACTCGGGAAGTAACTATGGCTACACCTTC,CASSFDSGSNYGYTF
-,-,TRBJ1-2,TRBV5-6,TGTGCCAGCAGCTTTGGGGGATGGGACACCTTC,CASSFGGWDTF
-,-,TRBJ1-2,TRBV7-8,TGTGCCAGCAGCTTAGCCCTCGGTTCCGACTATGGCTACACCTTC,CASSLALGSDYGYTF
-,few,TRBJ2-1,TRBV10-3,TGTGCCATCAGTGACCTCACAGTAGCCATCTCGAGGGCGATCTTC,CAISDLTVAISRAIF
TRBD2,-,TRBJ2-3,TRBV11-2,TGTGCCAGCAGCATAACTCTAGCGGGAGTGGTTACGCAGTATTTT,CASSITLAGVVTQYF
-,-,TRBJ2-1,TRBV6-1,TGTGCCAGCACAGTGAGCTCCTACAATGAGCAGTTCTTC,CASTVSSYNEQFF
TRBD2,-,TRBJ2-2,TRBV9,TGTGCCAGCAGCGCCCACCCTAGCGGGAGGACCGGGGAGCTGTTTTTT,CASSAHPSGRTGELFF
-,few,TRBJ1-2,TRBV18,TGTGCCAGCTCACCAGGCAGGACCTATGGCTACACCTTC,CASSPGRTYGYTF
-,-,TRBJ1-2,TRBV5-1,TGCGCCAGCAGGACAGCACCCTCACCCCCCTATGGCTACACCTTC,CASRTAPSPPYGYTF
-,-,TRBJ2-7,TRBV28,TGTGCCAGCAGTTTATGGACAGGGACTACCTACGAGCAGTACTTC,CASSLWTGTTYEQYF
-,many,TRBJ2-1,TRBV23-1,TGCGCCAGCAGTCAAGAGAGACCCGATGAGCAGTTCTTC,CASSQERPDEQFF
-,few,TRBJ2-3,TRBV11-2,TGTGCCAGCAGCCAGGGGAGAGGAGGGGCCACAGATACGCAGTATTTT,CASSQGRGGATDTQYF
-,few,TRBJ2-2,TRBV11-2,TGTGCCAGCAGCTTAGGGGGGGCCGGGGAGCTGTTTTTT,CASSLGGAGELFF
TRBD1,few,TRBJ2-7,TRBV10-3,TGTGCCACCAAAACGGGACAGGGCAACCACGAGCAGTACTTC,CATKTGQGNHEQYF
TRBD1,-,TRBJ1-4,TRBV7-9,TGTGCCAGCAGCCTGTACAGGGGCCTTCCTGAAAAACTGTTTTTT,CASSLYRGLPEKLFF